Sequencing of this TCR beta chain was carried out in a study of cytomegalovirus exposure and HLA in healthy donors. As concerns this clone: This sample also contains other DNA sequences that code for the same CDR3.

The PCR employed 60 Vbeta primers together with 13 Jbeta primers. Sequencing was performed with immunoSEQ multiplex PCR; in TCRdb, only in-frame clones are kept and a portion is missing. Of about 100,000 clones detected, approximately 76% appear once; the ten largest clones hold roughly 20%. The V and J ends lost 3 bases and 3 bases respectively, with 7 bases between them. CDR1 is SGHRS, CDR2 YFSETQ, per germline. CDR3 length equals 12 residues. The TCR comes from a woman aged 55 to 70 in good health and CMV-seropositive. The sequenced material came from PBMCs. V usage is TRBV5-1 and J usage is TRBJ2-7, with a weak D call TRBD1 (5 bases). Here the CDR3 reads CASSSQGYEQYF. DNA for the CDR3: TGCGCCAGCAGCTCGCAGGGCTACGAGCAGTACTTC.